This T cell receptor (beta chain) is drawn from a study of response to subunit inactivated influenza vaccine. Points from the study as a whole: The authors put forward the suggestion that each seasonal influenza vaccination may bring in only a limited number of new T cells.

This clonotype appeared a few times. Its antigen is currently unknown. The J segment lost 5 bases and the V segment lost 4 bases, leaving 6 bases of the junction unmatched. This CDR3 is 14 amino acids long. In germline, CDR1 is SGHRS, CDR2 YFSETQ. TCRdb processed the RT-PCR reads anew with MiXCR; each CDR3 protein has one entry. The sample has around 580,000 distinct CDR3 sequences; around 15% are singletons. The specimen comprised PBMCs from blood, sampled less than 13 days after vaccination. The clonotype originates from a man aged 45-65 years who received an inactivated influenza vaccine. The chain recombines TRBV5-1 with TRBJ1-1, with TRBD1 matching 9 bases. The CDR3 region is CASSPQDRGTEAFF. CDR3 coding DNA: TGCGCCAGCAGCCCCCAGGACAGGGGTACTGAAGCTTTCTTT.